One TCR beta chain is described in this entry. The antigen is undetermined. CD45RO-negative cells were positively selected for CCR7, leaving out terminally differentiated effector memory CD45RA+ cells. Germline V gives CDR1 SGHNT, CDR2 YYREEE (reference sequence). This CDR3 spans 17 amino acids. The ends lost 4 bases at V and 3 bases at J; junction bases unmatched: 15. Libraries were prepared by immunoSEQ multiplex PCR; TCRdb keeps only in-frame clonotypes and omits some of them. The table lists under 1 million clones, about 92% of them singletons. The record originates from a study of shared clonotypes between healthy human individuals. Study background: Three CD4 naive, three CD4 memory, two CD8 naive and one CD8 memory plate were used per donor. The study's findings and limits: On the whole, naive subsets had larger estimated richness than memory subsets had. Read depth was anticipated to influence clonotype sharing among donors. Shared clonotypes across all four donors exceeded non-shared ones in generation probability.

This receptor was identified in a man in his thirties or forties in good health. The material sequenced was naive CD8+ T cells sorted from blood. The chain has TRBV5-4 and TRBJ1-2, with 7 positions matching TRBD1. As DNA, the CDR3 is TGTGCCAGCAGCCTTCCTTTCCCGGGACAGCATCACTATGGCTACACCTTC. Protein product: CASSLPFPGQHHYGYTF. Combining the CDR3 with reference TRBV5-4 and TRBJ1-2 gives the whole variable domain ETGVTQSPTHLIKTRGQQVTLRCSSQSGHNTVSWYQQALGQGPQFIFQYYREEENGRGNFPPRFSGLQFPNYSSELNVNALELDDSALYLCASSLPFPGQHHYGYTFGSGTRLTVV.